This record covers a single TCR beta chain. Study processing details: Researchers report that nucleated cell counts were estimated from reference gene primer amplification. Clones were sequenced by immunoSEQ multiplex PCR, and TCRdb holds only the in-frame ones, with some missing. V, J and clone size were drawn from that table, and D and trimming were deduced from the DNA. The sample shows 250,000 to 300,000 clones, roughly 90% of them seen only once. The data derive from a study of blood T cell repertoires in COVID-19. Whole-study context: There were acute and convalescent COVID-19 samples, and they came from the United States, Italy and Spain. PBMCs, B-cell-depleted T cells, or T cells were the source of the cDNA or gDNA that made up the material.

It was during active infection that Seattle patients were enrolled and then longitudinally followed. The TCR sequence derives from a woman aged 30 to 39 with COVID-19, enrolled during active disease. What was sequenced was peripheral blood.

CDR3 sequence (DNA): TGTGCCTGGAGTGTTGGGGGGGTCACCGGGGAGCTGTTTTTT. The encoded protein is CAWSVGGVTGELFF. The rearrangement uses TRBV30 and TRBJ2-2; 7 bases line up with TRBD2. Trimming cost V 0 bases and J 4 bases; bases outside gene matches: 2. Germline assignment: CDR1 GTSNPN and CDR2 SVGIG (reference sequence). This CDR3 is 14 amino acids long.